The 21 T cell receptor beta chains below come from one sample, sequenced in a study of OX40 agonist ivuxolimab in advanced cancers. Some clones are missing from TCRdb's copy, which holds only in-frame ones; the method was immunoSEQ multiplex PCR. The table lists 50,000 or so clones, 85% of them singletons. Specimen: CD4+ or CD8+ T cells sorted from blood, collected in a trial of the OX40 agonist ivuxolimab. The receptor set was obtained from an adult with an advanced solid tumor such as melanoma, head and neck, liver or kidney cancer.

This clone was recorded once. This chain uses TRBV7-9 with TRBJ2-1; 7 bases are shared with TRBD2. This CDR3 is built from 15 residues. Trimming cost V 5 bases and J 3 bases; bases outside gene matches: 7. Germline assignment: CDR1 SEHNR and CDR2 FQNEAQ (reference sequence). CDR3 amino acids: CASSGEGGGYNEQFF. As DNA, the CDR3 is TGTGCCAGCAGCGGGGAGGGCGGGGGCTACAATGAGCAGTTCTTC. Combining the CDR3 with reference TRBV7-9 and TRBJ2-1 gives the whole variable domain DTGVSQNPRHKITKRGQNVTFRCDPISEHNRLYWYRQTLGQGPEFLTYFQNEAQLEKSRLLSDRFSAERPKGSFSTLEIQRTEQGDSAMYLCASSGEGGGYNEQFFGPGTRLTVL.

Remarks on this clone: In the same sample, other DNA sequences code for this CDR3. J is TRBJ2-5 and V is TRBV9, with D possibly TRBD1 on 5 matching bases. The V gene's germline CDR1 is SGDLS and CDR2 YYNGEE. The CDR3 sequence is 13 residues long. Trimming shortened V by 0 bases and J by 5 bases, and 8 bases separated the two germline ends. CDR3 in DNA: TGTGCCAGCAGCGTAGGGGGCAAGGAGACCCAGTACTTC. Encoded protein: CASSVGGKETQYF.

The chain uses TRBV7-6 and TRBJ2-3; no definite D call. CDR1 SGHVS and CDR2 FNYEAQ come from the germline V gene. The CDR3 spans 11 residues. V lost 2 bases to trimming and J lost 5 bases, with 2 bases between them. CDR3 DNA: TGTGCCAGCAGCTTACAAGATACGCAGTATTTT. It codes for CASSLQDTQYF.

Written as DNA, the CDR3 is TGTGCCAGCAGTGCAGGACAGGGAGGATACGAGCAGTACTTC. Encoded protein: CASSAGQGGYEQYF. This chain links TRBV6-1 with TRBJ2-7; 8 nucleotides line up with TRBD1. V lost 4 bases, J lost 4 bases, and 6 bases stayed unmatched. CDR3 size: 14 residues. Germline V gives CDR1 MNHNS, CDR2 SASEGT.

V usage is TRBV7-2 and J usage is TRBJ2-2, with D hard to call. The CDR3 loop spans 16 amino acids. The germline gives CDR1 SGHTA, CDR2 FQGNSA. V was pared by 0 bases and J by 8 bases, with 16 bases between. CDR3 DNA: TGTGCCAGCAGCTTAGCTCGTTGGGCCCCCGCGGGGGAGCTGTTTTTT. This sequence encodes CASSLARWAPAGELFF.

This clone came up once. This chain links TRBV30 with TRBJ1-2; D is possibly TRBD1 (6 bases). The germline V and J ends were trimmed by 5 bases and 4 bases, with 14 bases remaining between them. CDR1 GTSNPN and CDR2 SVGIG come from the germline V gene (reference sequence). The CDR3 runs to 13 residues. CDR3 in DNA: TGTGCCTGGCTCAGGGGACAACCCTATGGCTACACCTTC. This encodes CAWLRGQPYGYTF.

The chain is built from TRBV4-1 and TRBJ2-1; a weak D match, TRBD2 (5 bases). Germline V gene lookup returns CDR1 MGHRA and CDR2 YSYEKL. V gave up 3 bases and J gave up 6 bases, with 12 bases separating them. The CDR3 sequence is 14 residues long. The CDR3 loop is CASSHGERLNEQFF. The CDR3 nucleotides are TGCGCCAGCAGCCACGGAGAGCGGCTCAATGAGCAGTTCTTC.

This clone was seen only once. This chain uses TRBV15 with TRBJ1-2, with TRBD1 as a possible D gene (6 bases). V lost 0 bases and J 4 bases, leaving 18 bases between the germline ends. The CDR3 has 17 residues. Germline CDR1 and CDR2: LNHNV and YYDKDF (reference sequence). The CDR3 region has the DNA TGTGCCACCAGCAGAGATCAGGCGGGGGCGCTGCTCTATGGCTACACCTTC. It encodes CATSRDQAGALLYGYTF.

The chain links TRBV5-6 to TRBJ1-2; possibly TRBD1 for D (5 bases). V was clipped by 1 base and J by 3 bases, with 13 bases between them. The germline V gene encodes CDR1 SGHDT and CDR2 YYEEEE. CDR3 length: 15 amino acids. The CDR3 reads CASSLTLGGDYGYTF. As DNA, the CDR3 is TGTGCCAGCAGCTTGACGCTGGGGGGTGACTATGGCTACACCTTC.

V and J are TRBV4-1 and TRBJ2-3; D remains ambiguous. From germline, CDR1 is MGHRA and CDR2 YSYEKL. V lost 4 bases and J 3 bases, leaving 17 bases between the germline ends. This CDR3 has 16 residues. This CDR3 is CASSPRGVIGTDTQYF. The CDR3 DNA reads as TGCGCCAGCAGCCCAAGAGGCGTAATAGGAACAGATACGCAGTATTTT.

The chain carries TRBV11-2 and TRBJ2-7; D call uncertain. Trimming took off 2 bases at V and 2 bases at J, with 16 bases between the two ends. From germline, CDR1 is SGHAT and CDR2 FQNNGV. This CDR3 comprises 16 residues. The CDR3 DNA follows: TGTGCCAGCAGCTTATGGTCCCTTTCTCGCGCCTACGAGCAGTACGTC. This encodes CASSLWSLSRAYEQYV.

The genes are TRBV5-1 and TRBJ2-1; TRBD1 or TRBD2 may be the D gene (5 bases each). Trimming removed 4 bases at V and 0 bases at J, with 11 bases between. The CDR3 spans 15 residues. Germline V gene lookup returns CDR1 SGHRS and CDR2 YFSETQ. The CDR3: CASSPGTSSYNEQFF. CDR3 DNA sequence: TGCGCCAGCAGCCCGGGGACGAGCTCCTACAATGAGCAGTTCTTC.

This clone was recorded many times. This rearrangement joins TRBV6-5 to TRBJ1-2; unclear D gene. This CDR3 has 15 residues. Germline values: CDR1 MNHEY, CDR2 SVGAGI. Between the trimmed V and J ends, which lost 0 bases and 5 bases, there was a span of 13 bases. The CDR3 region has the DNA TGTGCCAGCAGTTACTCGCCGGCGTTTGTGTATGGCTACACCTTC. It specifies CASSYSPAFVYGYTF.

The V gene is TRBV10-2, the J gene TRBJ1-1; D is perhaps TRBD1 (5 bases). CDR1 is WSHSY, CDR2 SAAADI, per germline. The CDR3 is made up of 12 amino acids. V gave up 7 bases and J gave up 11 bases, with 17 bases separating them. The CDR3 sequence is CASTPGGPGAFF. The CDR3 region has the DNA TGCGCCAGCACCCCGGGTGGCCCAGGGGCTTTCTTT.

This chain connects TRBV5-6 to TRBJ2-4, with D maybe TRBD2 (7 bases). Germline CDR1 reads SGHDT; CDR2 reads YYEEEE. Trimming took 2 bases from V and 8 from J, leaving 14 bases between them. This CDR3 spans 14 amino acids. The CDR3 region has the DNA TGTGCCAGCAGCTTTGGGGGGGCATCAGACATTCAGTACTTC. Protein sequence: CASSFGGASDIQYF.

J is TRBJ1-5 and V is TRBV28, with TRBD1 matching 7 bases. V was pared by 2 bases and J by 1 base, with 5 bases of the junction left unmatched. Per the germline V gene, CDR1 is MDHEN and CDR2 is SYDVKM. This CDR3 comprises 16 residues. CDR3 bases: TGTGCCAGCAGTTTACCCGACAGGGCAAGCAATCAGCCCCAGCATTTT. Its protein product is CASSLPDRASNQPQHF.

This chain connects TRBV19 to TRBJ1-2, with D possibly matching TRBD1 (6 bases). This CDR3 is built from 15 residues. CDR1 is LNHDA and CDR2 is SQIVND in the germline V gene (reference sequence). The V end was cut by 7 bases, the J end by 2 bases, with 17 bases between. Written as DNA, the CDR3 is TGTGCCAGTATCAACGGGGGGCCGTGGAACTATGGCTACACCTTC. It codes for CASINGGPWNYGYTF.

The table lists this clone with a few counts. The DNA for the CDR3 is TGTGCCAGCTCACCGGGTTACAATGAGCAGTTCTTC. It translates to CASSPGYNEQFF. The chain has TRBV18 and TRBJ2-1; D unclear. In germline, CDR1 is KGHSH, CDR2 LQKENI. The CDR3 is made up of 12 amino acids. Trimming took off 3 bases at V and 4 bases at J, with 4 bases between the two ends.

The genes are TRBV11-2 and TRBJ2-5; maybe TRBD1 (5 bases). V was cut by 5 bases and J by 1 base, with 11 bases left in between. CDR3 length: 14 residues. CDR1 SGHAT and CDR2 FQNNGV come from the germline V gene. CDR3 nucleotides: TGTGCCAGCAGCCTTGGGGCTATCCAAGAGACCCAGTACTTC. Amino acid sequence: CASSLGAIQETQYF. The entire variable domain, with the rest obtained from reference TRBV11-2 and TRBJ2-5, is as follows: EAGVAQSPRYKIIEKRQSVAFWCNPISGHATLYWYQQILGQGPKLLIQFQNNGVVDDSQLPKDRFSAERLKGVDSTLKIQPAKLEDSAVYLCASSLGAIQETQYFGPGTRLLVL.

V gene TRBV9 combines with J gene TRBJ2-7; maybe TRBD2 (5 bases). The CDR3 extends over 16 amino acids. Trimming left V 4 bases short and J 6 bases short, with 23 bases between. Germline V gene data show CDR1 as SGDLS and CDR2 as YYNGEE. The CDR3 spells CASSPSSRTRVGEQYF. CDR3 DNA: TGTGCCAGCAGCCCTAGTAGTCGGACGCGGGTGGGCGAGCAGTACTTC. The full variable domain, its missing parts supplied by reference TRBV9 and TRBJ2-7, is DSGVTQTPKHLITATGQRVTLRCSPRSGDLSVYWYQQSLDQGLQFLIQYYNGEERAKGNILERFSAQQFPDLHSELNLSSLELGDSALYFCASSPSSRTRVGEQYFGPGTRLTVT.

This chain links TRBV28 with TRBJ1-6; the D gene is possibly TRBD1 (6 bases). The germline gives CDR1 MDHEN, CDR2 SYDVKM. CDR3 length: 17 residues. V was pared by 7 bases and J by 2 bases, with 18 bases between. The CDR3 DNA is TGTGCCAGCAACCCCTTTGGGGGGGCGGCCTATAATTCACCCCTCCACTTT. Its protein is CASNPFGGAAYNSPLHF. Variable domain in full (rest from reference TRBV28 and TRBJ1-6): DVKVTQSSRYLVKRTGEKVFLECVQDMDHENMFWYRQDPGLGLRLIYFSYDVKMKEKGDIPEGYSVSREKKERFSLILESASTNQTSMYLCASNPFGGAAYNSPLHFGNGTRLTVT.